Following are 3 T cell receptor beta chains from one sample sequenced in a study of blood T cell repertoires in COVID-19 (dated by TCRdb to about 2020). Library preparation employed the immunoSEQ multiplex PCR assay. This immuneACCESS table, as held by TCRdb, lists in-frame sequences with V and J called but not all clones. Of the missing ones, under half trace to an unresolved V gene in checked studies; the others have no known cause. This sample has around 170,000 clones in its table, and under 85% of those were observed once. 9.5% to 15% of the sample is held by the ten biggest clonotypes. Sequences were obtained from PBMCs or T cells enriched from blood (not recorded which). These receptors were collected from a man between 45 and 60 years old who had recovered from COVID-19.

The chain combines TRBV18 with TRBJ1-6, with a weak D call TRBD1 (5 bases). V was trimmed by 4 bases and J by 0 bases, leaving 7 bases between them. CDR1 KGHSH and CDR2 LQKENI come from the germline V gene. This CDR3 region has 15 residues. The CDR3 DNA reads as TGTGCCAGCTCACTCCAGGGCTCCTATAATTCACCCCTCCACTTT. Its translation is CASSLQGSYNSPLHF.

The rearrangement joins TRBV19 to TRBJ2-7; TRBD2 aligns across 9 bases. This CDR3 comprises 15 residues. The V segment lost 2 bases and the J segment 4 bases; nucleotides outside the gene matches: 6. Germline V CDR1 and CDR2: LNHDA, SQIVND (reference sequence). CDR3 nucleotide sequence: TGTGCCAGTAGTATAAAACTAGCGGGTGGTTACGAGCAGTACTTC. It encodes CASSIKLAGGYEQYF.

The chain couples TRBV9 to TRBJ1-2; TRBD1 matches at 7 bases. With 1 base clipped from V and 8 bases from J, the junction kept 11 bases outside the gene matches. The germline gives CDR1 SGDLS, CDR2 YYNGEE. This CDR3 comprises 15 residues. The CDR3 coding sequence is TGTGCCAGCAGCGTATGGACAGGTTCAATCGCGGGCTACACCTTC. Its translation: CASSVWTGSIAGYTF.